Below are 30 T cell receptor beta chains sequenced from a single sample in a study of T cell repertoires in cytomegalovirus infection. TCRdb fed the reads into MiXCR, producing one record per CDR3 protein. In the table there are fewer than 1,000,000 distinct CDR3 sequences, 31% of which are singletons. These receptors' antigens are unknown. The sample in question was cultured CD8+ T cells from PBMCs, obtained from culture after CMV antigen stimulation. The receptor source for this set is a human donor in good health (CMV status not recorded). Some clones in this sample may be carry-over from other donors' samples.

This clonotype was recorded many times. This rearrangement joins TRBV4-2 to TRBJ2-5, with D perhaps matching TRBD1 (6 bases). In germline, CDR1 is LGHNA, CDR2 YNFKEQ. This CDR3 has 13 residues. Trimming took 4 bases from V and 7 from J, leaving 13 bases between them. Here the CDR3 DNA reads TGTGCCAGCAGCCTCCGGGACAAAGGGACCCAGTACTTC. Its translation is CASSLRDKGTQYF.

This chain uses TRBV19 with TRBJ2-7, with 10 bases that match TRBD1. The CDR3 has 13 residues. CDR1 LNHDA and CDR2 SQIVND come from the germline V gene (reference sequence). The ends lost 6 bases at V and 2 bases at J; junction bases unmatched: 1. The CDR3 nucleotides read TGTGCCAGTAGAGGGACAGGGGCCTACGAGCAGTACTTC. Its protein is CASRGTGAYEQYF.

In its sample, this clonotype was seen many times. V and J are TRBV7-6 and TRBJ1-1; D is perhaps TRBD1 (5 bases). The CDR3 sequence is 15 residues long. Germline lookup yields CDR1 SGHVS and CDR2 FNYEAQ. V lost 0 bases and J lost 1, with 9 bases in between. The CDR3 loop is CASSLAGRQNTEAFF. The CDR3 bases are TGTGCCAGCAGCTTAGCGGGACGGCAGAACACTGAAGCTTTCTTT. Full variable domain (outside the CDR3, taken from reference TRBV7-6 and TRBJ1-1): GAGVSQSPRYKVTKRGQDVALRCDPISGHVSLYWYRQALGQGPEFLTYFNYEAQQDKSGLPNDRFSAERPEGSISTLTIQRTEQRDSAMYRCASSLAGRQNTEAFFGQGTRLTVV.

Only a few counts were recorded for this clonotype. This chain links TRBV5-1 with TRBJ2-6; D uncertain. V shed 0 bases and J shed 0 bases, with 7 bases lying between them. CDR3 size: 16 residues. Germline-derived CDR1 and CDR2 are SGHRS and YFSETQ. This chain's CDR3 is CASSLASNSGANVLTF. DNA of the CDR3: TGCGCCAGCAGCTTGGCCAGTAACTCTGGGGCCAACGTCCTGACTTTC.

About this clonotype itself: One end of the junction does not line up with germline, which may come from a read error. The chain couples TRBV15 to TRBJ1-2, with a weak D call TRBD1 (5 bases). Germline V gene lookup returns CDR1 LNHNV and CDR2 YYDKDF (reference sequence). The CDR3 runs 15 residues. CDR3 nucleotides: TGTGCCACCAACAGAGTATCTTGGGGGGTGGATGGCTACACCTTC. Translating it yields CATNRVSWGVDGYTF. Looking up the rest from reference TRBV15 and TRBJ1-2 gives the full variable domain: DAMVIQNPRYQVTQFGKPVTLSCSQTLNHNVMYWYQQKSSQAPKLLFHYYDKDFNNEADTPDNFQSRRPNTSFCFLDIRSPGLGDTAMYLCATNRVSWGVDGYTFGSGTRLTVV.

CDR3 sequence reads: CASSPQAGNSPLHF. CDR3 in DNA: TGTGCCAGCAGTCCCCAAGCGGGGAATTCACCCCTCCACTTT. The chain combines TRBV28 with TRBJ1-6; D gene ambiguous. CDR1 is MDHEN, CDR2 SYDVKM, per germline. CDR3 length: 14 amino acids. Trimming took off 5 bases at V and 7 bases at J, with 12 bases between the two ends.

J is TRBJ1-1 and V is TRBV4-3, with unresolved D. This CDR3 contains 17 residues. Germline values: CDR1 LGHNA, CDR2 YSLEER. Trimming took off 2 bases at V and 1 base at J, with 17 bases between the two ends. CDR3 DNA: TGCGCCAGCAGCCAATCCGCCCAATCCGGGCCGAACACTGAAGCTTTCTTT. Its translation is CASSQSAQSGPNTEAFF.

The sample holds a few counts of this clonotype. CDR3 residues: CASSSIGTSTDTQYF. Here the CDR3 DNA reads TGTGCCAGCAGCTCGATCGGGACTAGCACAGATACGCAGTATTTT. The chain couples TRBV7-6 to TRBJ2-3; D possibly corresponds to TRBD2 (6 bases). V dropped 4 bases and J dropped 0 bases, with 11 bases sitting between them. The V gene's germline CDR1 is SGHVS and CDR2 FNYEAQ. The CDR3 is 15 residues long.

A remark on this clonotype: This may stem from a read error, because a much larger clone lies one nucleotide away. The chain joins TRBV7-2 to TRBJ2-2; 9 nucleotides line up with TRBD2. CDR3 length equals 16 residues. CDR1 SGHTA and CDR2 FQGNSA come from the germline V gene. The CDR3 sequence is CASSLARGGSPGGLFF. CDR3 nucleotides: TGTGCCAGCAGCTTAGCGCGGGGGGGTTCTCCCGGGGGGCTGTTTTTT.

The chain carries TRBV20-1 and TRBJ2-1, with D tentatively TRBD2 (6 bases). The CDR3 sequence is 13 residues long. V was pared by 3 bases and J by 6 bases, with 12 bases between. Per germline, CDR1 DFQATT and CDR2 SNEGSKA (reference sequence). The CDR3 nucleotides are TGCAGTGCTAGCGCTGGGACTTCCAATGAGCAGTTCTTC. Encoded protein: CSASAGTSNEQFF.

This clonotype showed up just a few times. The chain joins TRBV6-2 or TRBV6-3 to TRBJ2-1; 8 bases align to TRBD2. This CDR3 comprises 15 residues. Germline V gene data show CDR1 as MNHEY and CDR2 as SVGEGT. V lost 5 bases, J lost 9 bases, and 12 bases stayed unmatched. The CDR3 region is CASSPYGGVGLEQFF. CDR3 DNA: TGTGCCAGCAGTCCCTACGGGGGGGTCGGGCTTGAGCAGTTCTTC.

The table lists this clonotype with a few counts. CDR3 amino acids: CASSFKYKTNEKLFF. The CDR3 DNA follows: TGTGCCAGCAGCTTTAAGTACAAAACTAATGAAAAACTGTTTTTT. This sequence joins TRBV5-8 and TRBJ1-4; D uncertain. Per the germline V gene, CDR1 is SGHTS and CDR2 is YDEGEE. This CDR3 is built from 15 residues. V dropped 2 bases and J dropped 1 base, with 9 bases sitting between them.

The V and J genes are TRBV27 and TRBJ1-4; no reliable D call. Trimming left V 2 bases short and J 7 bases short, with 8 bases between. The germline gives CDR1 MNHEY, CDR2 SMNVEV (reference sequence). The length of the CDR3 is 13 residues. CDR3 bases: TGTGCCAGCAGTTTAAACTGGGCTGAAAAACTGTTTTTT. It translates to CASSLNWAEKLFF.

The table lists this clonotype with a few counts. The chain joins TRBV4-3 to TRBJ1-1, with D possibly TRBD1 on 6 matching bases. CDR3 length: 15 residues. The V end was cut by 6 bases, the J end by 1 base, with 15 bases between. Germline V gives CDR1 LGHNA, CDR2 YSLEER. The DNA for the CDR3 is TGCGCCAGCAGAATCGGGACACAATCGAACACTGAAGCTTTCTTT. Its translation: CASRIGTQSNTEAFF.

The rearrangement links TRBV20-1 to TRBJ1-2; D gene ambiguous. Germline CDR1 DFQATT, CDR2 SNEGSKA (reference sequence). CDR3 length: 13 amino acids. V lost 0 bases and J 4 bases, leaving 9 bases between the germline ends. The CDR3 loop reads CSAREADSYGYTF. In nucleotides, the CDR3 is TGCAGTGCTAGAGAAGCGGACTCCTATGGCTACACCTTC.

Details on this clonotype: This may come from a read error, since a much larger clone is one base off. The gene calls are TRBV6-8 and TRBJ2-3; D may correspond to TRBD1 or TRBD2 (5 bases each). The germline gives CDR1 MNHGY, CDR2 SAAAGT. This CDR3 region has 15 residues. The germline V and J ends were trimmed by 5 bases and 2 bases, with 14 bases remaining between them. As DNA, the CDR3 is TGTGCCAGCAGTACCGGGGCAGCCTCCACAGATACGCAGTATTTT. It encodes CASSTGAASTDTQYF.

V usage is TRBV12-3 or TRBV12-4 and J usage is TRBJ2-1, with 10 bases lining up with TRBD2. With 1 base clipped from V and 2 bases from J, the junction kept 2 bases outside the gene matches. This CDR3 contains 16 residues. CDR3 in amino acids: CASSLGSGGAYNEQFF. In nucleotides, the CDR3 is TGTGCCAGCAGTTTAGGGAGCGGGGGGGCCTACAATGAGCAGTTCTTC.

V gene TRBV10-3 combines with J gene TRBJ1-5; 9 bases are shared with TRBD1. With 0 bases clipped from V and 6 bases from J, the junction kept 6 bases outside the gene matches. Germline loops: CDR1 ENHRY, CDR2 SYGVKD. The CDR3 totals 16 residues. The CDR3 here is CAISESMRDRVQPQHF. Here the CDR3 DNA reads TGTGCCATCAGTGAGTCGATGCGGGACAGGGTTCAGCCCCAGCATTTT.

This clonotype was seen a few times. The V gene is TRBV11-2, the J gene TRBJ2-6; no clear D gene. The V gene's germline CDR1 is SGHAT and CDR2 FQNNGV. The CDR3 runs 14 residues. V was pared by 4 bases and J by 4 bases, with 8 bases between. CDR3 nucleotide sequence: TGTGCCAGCAGCTCGACCGGGGGGGCCAACGTCCTGACTTTC. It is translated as CASSSTGGANVLTF.

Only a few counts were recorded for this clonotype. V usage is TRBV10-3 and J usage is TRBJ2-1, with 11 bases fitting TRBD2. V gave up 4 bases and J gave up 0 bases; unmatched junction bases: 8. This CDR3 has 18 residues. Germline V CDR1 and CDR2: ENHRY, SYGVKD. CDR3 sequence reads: CAISGASGGPSSYNEQFF. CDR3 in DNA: TGTGCCATCAGTGGGGCTAGCGGGGGGCCGAGCTCCTACAATGAGCAGTTCTTC.

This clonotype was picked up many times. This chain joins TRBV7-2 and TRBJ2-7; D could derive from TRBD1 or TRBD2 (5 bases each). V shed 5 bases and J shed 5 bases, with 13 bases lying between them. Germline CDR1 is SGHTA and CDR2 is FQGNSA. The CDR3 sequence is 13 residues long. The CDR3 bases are TGTGCCAGCAGCCCCCTGGGGGTAGACGAGCAGTACTTC. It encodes CASSPLGVDEQYF. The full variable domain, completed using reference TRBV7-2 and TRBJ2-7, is GAGVSQSPSNKVTEKGKDVELRCDPISGHTALYWYRQSLGQGLEFLIYFQGNSAPDKSGLPSDRFSAERTGGSVSTLTIQRTQQEDSAVYLCASSPLGVDEQYFGPGTRLTVT.

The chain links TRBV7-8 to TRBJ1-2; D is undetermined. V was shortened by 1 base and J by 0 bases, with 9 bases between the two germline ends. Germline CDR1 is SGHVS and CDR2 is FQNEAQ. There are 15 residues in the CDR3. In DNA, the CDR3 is TGTGCCAGCAGCTTAGGTCGAAAACCTAACTATGGCTACACCTTC. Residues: CASSLGRKPNYGYTF. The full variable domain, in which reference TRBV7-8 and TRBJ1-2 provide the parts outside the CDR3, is GAGVSQSPRYKVAKRGQDVALRCDPISGHVSLFWYQQALGQGPEFLTYFQNEAQLDKSGLPSDRFFAERPEGSVSTLKIQRTQQEDSAVYLCASSLGRKPNYGYTFGSGTRLTVV.

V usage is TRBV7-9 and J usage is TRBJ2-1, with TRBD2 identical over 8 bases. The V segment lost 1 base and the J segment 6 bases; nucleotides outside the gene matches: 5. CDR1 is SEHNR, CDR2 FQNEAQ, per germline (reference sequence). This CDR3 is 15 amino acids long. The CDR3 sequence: CASSLDSGGTNEQFF. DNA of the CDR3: TGTGCCAGCAGCTTAGACAGCGGGGGCACCAATGAGCAGTTCTTC.

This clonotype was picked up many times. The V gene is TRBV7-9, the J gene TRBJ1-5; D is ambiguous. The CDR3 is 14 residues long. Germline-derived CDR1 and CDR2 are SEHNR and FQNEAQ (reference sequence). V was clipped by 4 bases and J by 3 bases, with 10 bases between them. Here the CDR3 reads CASSSRNDNQPQHF. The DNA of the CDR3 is TGTGCCAGCAGCTCTCGGAACGACAATCAGCCCCAGCATTTT.

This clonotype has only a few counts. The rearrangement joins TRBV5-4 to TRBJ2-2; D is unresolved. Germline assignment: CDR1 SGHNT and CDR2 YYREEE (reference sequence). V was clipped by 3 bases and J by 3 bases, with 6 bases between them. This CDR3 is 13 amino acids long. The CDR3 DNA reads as TGTGCCAGCAGCTCTTCCGACACCGGGGAGCTGTTTTTT. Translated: CASSSSDTGELFF.

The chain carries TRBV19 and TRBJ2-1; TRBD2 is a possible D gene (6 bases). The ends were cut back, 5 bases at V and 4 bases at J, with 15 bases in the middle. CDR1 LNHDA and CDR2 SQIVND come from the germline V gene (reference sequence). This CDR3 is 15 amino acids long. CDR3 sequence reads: CASSLGTPVYNEQFF. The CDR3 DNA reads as TGTGCCAGTAGTCTCGGGACTCCCGTGTACAATGAGCAGTTCTTC.

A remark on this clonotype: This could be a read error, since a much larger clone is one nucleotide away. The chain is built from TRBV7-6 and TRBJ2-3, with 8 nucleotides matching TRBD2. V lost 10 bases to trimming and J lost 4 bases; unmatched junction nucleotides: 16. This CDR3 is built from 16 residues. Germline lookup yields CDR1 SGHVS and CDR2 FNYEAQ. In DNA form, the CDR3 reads TGTGCCAACAGACTCCCCGGGACTAGGCAGGCAGATACGCAGTATTTT. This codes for CANRLPGTRQADTQYF.

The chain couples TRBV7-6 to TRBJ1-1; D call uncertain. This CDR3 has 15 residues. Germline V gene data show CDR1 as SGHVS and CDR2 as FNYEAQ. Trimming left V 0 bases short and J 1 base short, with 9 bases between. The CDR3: CASSLALGWNTEAFF. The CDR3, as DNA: TGTGCCAGCAGCTTAGCGCTGGGTTGGAACACTGAAGCTTTCTTT.

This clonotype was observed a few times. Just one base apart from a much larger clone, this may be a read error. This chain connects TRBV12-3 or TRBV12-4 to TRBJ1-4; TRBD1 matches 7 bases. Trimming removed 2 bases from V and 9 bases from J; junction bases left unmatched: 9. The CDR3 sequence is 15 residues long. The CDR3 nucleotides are TGTGCCAGCAGTTTACGGACAGGCTGGGGGAAAAAACTGTTTTTT. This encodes CASSLRTGWGKKLFF.

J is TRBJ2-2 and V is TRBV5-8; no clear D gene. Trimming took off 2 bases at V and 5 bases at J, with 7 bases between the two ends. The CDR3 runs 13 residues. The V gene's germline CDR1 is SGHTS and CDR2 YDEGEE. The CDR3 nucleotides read TGTGCCAGCAGCTTAACCCAGACCGGGGAGCTGTTTTTT. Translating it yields CASSLTQTGELFF.